This T cell receptor (beta chain) came from a study of blood T cell repertoires in COVID-19. The wider study: The United States, Italy and Spain supplied acute and convalescent COVID-19 samples. PBMCs, B-cell-depleted T cells, or T cells provided the cDNA or gDNA that made up the material.

Assay: immunoSEQ multiplex PCR; the TCRdb copy retains only in-frame clones and omits some. The sample lists more than 100,000 clones, 87% occurring once. V gave up 3 bases and J gave up 2 bases; unmatched junction bases: 15. Looked up from germline, CDR1 is MGHRA and CDR2 is YSYEKL. This CDR3 has 20 amino acids. This sequence was found in a woman in her sixties or seventies with acute or convalescent COVID-19. The chain is built from TRBV4-1 and TRBJ2-7, with TRBD2 identical over 14 bases. Sequencing was carried out using peripheral blood. This CDR3 reads CASSHGLGTSGGTNPYEQYF. For the CDR3, the DNA is TGCGCCAGCAGCCACGGTCTCGGGACTAGCGGGGGCACTAACCCCTACGAGCAGTACTTC.